This note documents a single T cell receptor (beta chain) sequence. Its antigen is not yet known. Base qualities are not at hand, and no much larger clone is one base apart. The immunoSEQ Assay, a bias-controlled multiplex PCR, was used to amplify TCRbeta CDR3 regions from genomic DNA. In the original analysis: Within the assay, amplification of reference gene primers was used to estimate how many nucleated cells each sample contained. Sequence reads were collapsed and filtered to measure the absolute abundance of every unique TCRbeta CDR3 rearrangement. For each sample, productive Simpson clonality was calculated as the square root of Simpson's diversity index over productive rearrangements. TCRdb mirrors the immuneACCESS table, restricted to in-frame sequences. Some clones are absent from its copies; in checked studies, under half trace to an unresolved V gene, and the reason for the others is unknown. From that table come the V and J calls and clone size; the DNA was used to work out D and trimming. The sample contains 250,000 to 300,000 clones, more than 75% of them found a single time. The ten most abundant clones make up 2% to 2.5% of the sample.

The data derive from a study of blood T cell repertoires in COVID-19 (dated by TCRdb to 2018 to 2021). With respect to the entire study: Recovered participants in ImmuneRACE Cohort 3 were defined by two consecutive negative NP/OP PCR tests, clearance by a healthcare professional, or resolution of symptoms. Deeply sampled blood TCRbeta repertoires from subjects exposed to, actively infected with, or recovered from COVID-19 were included in the dataset. A freely available public database, intended as a resource for researchers studying the immune response to SARS-CoV-2, is where the repertoires were released. Samples from collaborators originated in the United States, Italy and Spain and spanned both the acute and convalescent phases of COVID-19. Sample metadata almost always included a de-identified subject ID, COVID-19 status, age in years and sex. The samples were drawn from the first 160 participants of the ongoing ImmuneRACE study and from some 1,300 subjects provided by 6 global collaborators. HLA class I and class II types, where available, came from metadata supplied by the sample provider rather than from assay-based typing. The prospective study material was composed of cDNA or gDNA derived from T cells, B-cell-depleted T cells, or PBMCs. What the research found in general, with its limitations: How much clinical and demographic metadata was included differed by source and by participant, and the metadata was provided uncurated.

Participants in the prospective study were aged about 18 to 89 years, lived in under 30 United States geographic areas, and enrolled through a virtual design. In the prospective study, cohorts were assigned on the basis of participant-reported clinical history obtained from a screening survey and a study questionnaire. Mobile phlebotomists in the prospective study collected whole blood, serum and a nasopharyngeal or oropharyngeal swab from every participant. Over an approximately 2-month period, participants in the prospective study had the option of providing additional blood draws and questionnaires. Prospective study blood samples were shipped either frozen or at room temperature before DNA extraction. The junction shows trimming of 6 bases on V and 5 bases on J, and the gene matches do not reach 11 bases of it. Reading from cysteine to phenylalanine, the CDR3 counts 15 amino acids. Kept here is only the CDR3 DNA, which spans 45 bases and is read in frame from base 1. CDR1 and CDR2 were assigned from the germline V gene as MDHEN and SYDVKM.

The V gene is TRBV28 and the J gene is TRBJ2-5; TRBD1 fits 8 bases in the junction. The sample consisted of PBMCs or T cells enriched from blood (not recorded which). This clonotype originated in an older woman in a cohort exposed to, infected with or recovered from COVID-19 (not recorded which). The bases read TGTGCCAGCAGACGGGCAGGGGGCGCGGGGGAGACCCAGTACTTC. Protein translation: CASRRAGGAGETQYF.